These T cell receptor beta chains were read from a single sample in a study of shared clonotypes between healthy human individuals. Libraries were prepared by immunoSEQ multiplex PCR; TCRdb keeps only in-frame clonotypes and omits some of them. The sample shows some 2.3 million clones, 85% to 95% of them seen only once. The sample comprised naive CD4+ T cells from PBMCs. These receptors were collected from a man in his late teens or twenties in good health. Some clones in this sample may be carry-over from other donors' samples. CDR3s include the opening cysteine and the closing phenylalanine or tryptophan. Fields, in order: D gene, clone size, J gene, CDR3 length, V gene, CDR3 protein, CDR3 DNA. The D gene is left open where the match is weak. Clone size is given for some rows only: seen once, a few or many times, or a class if the clone is expanded.

. | . | TRBJ2-7 | 13 | TRBV27 | CASSPSLTYEQYF | TGTGCCAGCAGCCCATCCTTGACCTACGAGCAGTACTTC
TRBD1 | . | TRBJ2-5 | 13 | TRBV5-1 | CASRTGGGETQYF | TGCGCCAGCCGAACAGGGGGCGGAGAGACCCAGTACTTC
TRBD1 | once | TRBJ1-4 | 15 | TRBV6-1 | CASSGDRGRREKLFF | TGTGCCAGCAGTGGCGACAGGGGGCGGCGTGAAAAACTGTTTTTT
. | . | TRBJ1-3 | 15 | TRBV5-6 | CASSWGALGGNTIYF | TGTGCCAGCAGCTGGGGGGCCCTGGGAGGAAACACCATATATTTT
. | . | TRBJ2-5 | 13 | TRBV5-5 | CASSLSPRETQYF | TGTGCCAGCAGCTTATCCCCTCGAGAGACCCAGTACTTC
TRBD2 | . | TRBJ2-1 | 15 | TRBV4-2 | CASSPGTSGYNEQFF | TGTGCCAGCAGCCCCGGGACTAGCGGGTACAATGAGCAGTTCTTC
. | . | TRBJ1-2 | 13 | TRBV7-8 | CASSLGINYGYTF | TGTGCCAGCAGCCTCGGGATTAACTATGGCTACACCTTC
TRBD2 | . | TRBJ2-3 | 16 | TRBV27 | CASSFGLAGVGYTQYF | TGTGCCAGCAGTTTTGGGCTAGCGGGAGTAGGGTATACGCAGTATTTT
. | . | TRBJ2-7 | 11 | TRBV2 | CVSSLRQKSHF | TGTGTCAGCAGTCTTCGACAGAAGAGTCACTTC
. | . | TRBJ2-1 | 14 | TRBV5-4 | CASSSGTPPRKQFF | TGTGCCAGCAGCTCCGGGACTCCTCCTAGAAAGCAGTTCTTC
. | . | TRBJ1-4 | 16 | TRBV7-2 | CASSLASYQTNEKLFF | TGTGCCAGCAGCTTAGCGTCTTACCAAACTAATGAAAAACTGTTTTTT
. | . | TRBJ2-3 | 14 | TRBV11-2 | CASSLREVEIGQYF | TGTGCCAGCAGCTTGAGAGAGGTCGAAATAGGGCAGTATTTT
TRBD1 | . | TRBJ2-2 | 13 | TRBV2 | CASSGQGVGELFF | TGTGCCAGCAGTGGACAGGGGGTCGGGGAGCTGTTTTTT
TRBD2 | . | TRBJ2-2 | 19 | TRBV18 | CASSLRPTSGSSNTGELFF | TGTGCCAGCTCACTACGTCCTACTAGCGGGAGTTCTAACACCGGGGAGCTGTTTTTT
. | . | TRBJ2-3 | 14 | TRBV5-1 | CASSRGTRTDTQYF | TGCGCCAGCAGCCGGGGAACCCGCACAGATACGCAGTATTTT
. | . | TRBJ2-7 | 16 | TRBV28 | CASRSFWTEDSYEQYF | TGTGCCAGCAGAAGTTTTTGGACGGAGGACTCCTACGAGCAGTACTTC
. | . | TRBJ1-2 | 14 | TRBV5-1 | CASSHTREGYGYTF | TGCGCCAGCAGCCACACCCGAGAGGGCTATGGCTACACCTTC
TRBD2 | . | TRBJ2-1 | 13 | TRBV5-1 | CASSLSGNNEQFF | TGCGCCAGCAGCCTGAGCGGGAACAATGAGCAGTTCTTC
. | once | TRBJ2-7 | 15 | TRBV11-2 | CASSSSRDRTYEQYF | TGTGCCAGCAGCTCAAGCCGGGACCGGACCTACGAGCAGTACTTC
TRBD1 | . | TRBJ2-3 | 14 | TRBV6-5 | CASSPTGGADTQYF | TGTGCCAGCAGCCCGACAGGGGGCGCAGATACGCAGTATTTT
TRBD1 | . | TRBJ2-7 | 14 | TRBV7-9 | CASSLQGALNEQYF | TGTGCCAGCAGCCTACAGGGGGCGCTTAACGAGCAGTACTTC
. | . | TRBJ1-3 | 13 | TRBV15 | CATSRDLTGSLYF | TGTGCCACCAGCAGAGATCTAACAGGCAGCCTATATTTT
. | . | TRBJ2-7 | 14 | TRBV14 | CASSTTVLGDEQYF | TGTGCCAGCAGCACGACTGTGTTGGGGGACGAGCAGTACTTC
. | once | TRBJ1-2 | 13 | TRBV30 | CAWSRGQPYGYTF | TGTGCCTGGAGTAGAGGGCAGCCCTATGGCTACACCTTC
. | . | TRBJ1-4 | 12 | TRBV7-9 | CATGLSDEKLFF | TGTGCCACCGGACTCTCAGATGAAAAACTGTTTTTT
. | . | TRBJ2-5 | 15 | TRBV15 | CATSSEPGPEETQYF | TGTGCCACCAGCAGTGAACCGGGACCCGAAGAGACCCAGTACTTC
. | . | TRBJ2-2 | 14 | TRBV6-6 | CASRDTANTGELFF | TGTGCCAGCAGAGACACGGCGAACACCGGGGAGCTGTTTTTT
. | . | TRBJ1-1 | 15 | TRBV7-2 | CASSSRGRTSTEAFF | TGTGCCAGCAGCTCACGGGGGAGAACAAGCACTGAAGCTTTCTTT
. | . | TRBJ1-2 | 14 | TRBV6-5 | CASSSSMALYGYTF | TGTGCCAGCAGTTCGTCGATGGCCCTATATGGCTACACCTTC
. | . | TRBJ1-2 | 14 | TRBV25-1 | CASSFSLSGQSYTF | TGTGCCAGCAGTTTTTCTCTATCGGGACAAAGCTACACCTTC
. | . | TRBJ2-7 | 16 | TRBV14 | CASSQDGFGREHEQYF | TGTGCCAGCAGCCAAGATGGATTCGGCAGGGAACACGAGCAGTACTTC
. | . | TRBJ1-1 | 13 | TRBV5-1 | CASSLAGDTEAFF | TGCGCCAGCAGCTTGGCCGGAGACACTGAAGCTTTCTTT
TRBD1 | . | TRBJ2-1 | 13 | TRBV6-4 | CASIRRGSDEQFF | TGTGCCAGCATCCGCAGGGGGAGCGATGAGCAGTTCTTC
TRBD2 | . | TRBJ2-7 | 17 | TRBV7-3 | CASSLGPTSGTSYEQYF | TGTGCCAGCAGCTTGGGCCCGACTAGCGGGACCTCCTACGAGCAGTACTTC
TRBD1 | . | TRBJ1-1 | 16 | TRBV27 | CASSFHPTGGRAEAFF | TGTGCCAGCAGTTTCCACCCAACAGGGGGTCGGGCTGAAGCTTTCTTT
. | few | TRBJ1-1 | 13 | TRBV7-9 | CASSSQQGLEAFF | TGTGCCAGCAGCTCTCAACAGGGCCTGGAAGCTTTCTTT
TRBD1 | . | TRBJ2-7 | 14 | TRBV10-2 | CASISTGVSYEQYF | TGCGCCAGCATCTCGACAGGGGTCTCCTACGAGCAGTACTTC
TRBD2 | . | TRBJ2-1 | 18 | TRBV9 | CASSVGLAGGREYNEQFF | TGTGCCAGCAGCGTAGGACTAGCGGGAGGAAGAGAATACAATGAGCAGTTCTTC
. | . | TRBJ1-3 | 14 | TRBV5-4 | CASSLAGSGNTIYF | TGTGCCAGCAGCTTGGCGGGGTCTGGAAACACCATATATTTT
. | . | TRBJ1-4 | 14 | TRBV28 | CASSTDATNEKLFF | TGTGCCAGTTCCACGGATGCAACTAATGAAAAACTGTTTTTT
TRBD1 | . | TRBJ2-2 | 16 | TRBV5-1 | CASSSGQEKDTGELFF | TGCGCCAGCAGCTCAGGACAGGAAAAGGACACCGGGGAGCTGTTTTTT
TRBD1 | . | TRBJ2-1 | 18 | TRBV10-3 | CAIGFPTGGADLGNEQFF | TGTGCCATCGGATTCCCGACAGGGGGCGCGGATTTGGGAAATGAGCAGTTCTTC
TRBD2 | . | TRBJ2-3 | 15 | TRBV7-3 | CASSSTSGRWDTQYF | TGTGCCAGCAGCTCCACTAGCGGGAGATGGGATACGCAGTATTTT
TRBD1 | . | TRBJ1-4 | 15 | TRBV28 | CASSLGGGGQEKLFF | TGTGCCAGCAGTTTGGGAGGGGGGGGACAGGAAAAACTGTTTTTT
. | once | TRBJ2-5 | 15 | TRBV6-1 | CASSELQFPGKTQYF | TGTGCCAGCAGTGAACTACAGTTTCCAGGGAAGACCCAGTACTTC
. | . | TRBJ1-1 | 13 | TRBV10-3 | CAIREGRDTEAFF | TGTGCCATCAGAGAAGGTCGAGACACTGAAGCTTTCTTT
. | once | TRBJ1-2 | 15 | TRBV6-6 | CASSGLLTNNYGYTF | TGTGCCAGCAGCGGACTGCTGACTAATAACTATGGCTACACCTTC
TRBD1 | . | TRBJ2-1 | 16 | TRBV28 | CASSPLRTGGNNEQFF | TGTGCCAGCAGTCCACTCCGGACAGGGGGCAACAATGAGCAGTTCTTC
. | . | TRBJ1-1 | 11 | TRBV27 | CASRLNSEAFF | TGTGCCAGCAGACTCAACTCTGAAGCTTTCTTT
. | once | TRBJ2-1 | 11 | TRBV2 | CASKQGNEQFF | TGTGCCAGCAAGCAGGGCAATGAGCAGTTCTTC
TRBD1 | once | TRBJ2-7 | 15 | TRBV6-5 | CASSFNRDRNAEQYF | TGTGCCAGCAGTTTCAACCGGGACAGGAACGCAGAGCAGTACTTC
TRBD2 | . | TRBJ2-1 | 19 | TRBV28 | CASSPLSSGAAYTYNEQFF | TGTGCCAGCAGTCCCCTGAGTAGCGGGGCGGCGTATACCTACAATGAGCAGTTCTTC
TRBD1 | . | TRBJ2-7 | 14 | TRBV7-3 | CASILRDSYYEQYF | TGTGCCAGCATTCTCCGGGACAGCTACTACGAGCAGTACTTC
TRBD1 | . | TRBJ1-2 | 14 | TRBV27 | CASSLQWDRGGYTF | TGTGCCAGCAGTTTGCAGTGGGACAGGGGTGGCTACACCTTC
. | once | TRBJ2-5 | 14 | TRBV5-1 | CASSLDADQETQYF | TGCGCCAGCAGCTTGGACGCAGACCAAGAGACCCAGTACTTC
. | . | TRBJ2-7 | 14 | TRBV5-1 | CASSSPGLSYEQYF | TGCGCCAGCAGCTCGCCGGGACTCTCATACGAGCAGTACTTC
TRBD2 | few | TRBJ2-1 | 15 | TRBV5-1 | CASSLVSSGYNEQFF | TGCGCCAGCAGCTTGGTGTCTAGCGGGTACAATGAGCAGTTCTTC